A single sample gave rise to the 11 T cell receptor beta chains below, sequenced in a study of OX40 agonist ivuxolimab in advanced cancers. The protocol was immunoSEQ multiplex PCR, while the TCRdb copy is restricted to in-frame clones and leaves out a portion. The data contain 34,000 or so clones, about 90% of them seen just once; the ten biggest clones take up 4.8%. Sequencing was performed on CD4+ or CD8+ T cells sorted from blood, taken in a trial of the OX40 agonist ivuxolimab. Source of these receptors: an adult with an advanced solid tumor such as melanoma, head and neck, liver or kidney cancer.

The chain links TRBV2 to TRBJ2-2, with 7 bases matching TRBD1. Germline CDR1 reads SNHLY; CDR2 reads FYNNEI. J was trimmed by 3 bases and V by 4 bases; bases with no gene match: 8. The CDR3 runs to 16 residues. The chain's CDR3 is CASSAGIGTDTGELFF. The CDR3 coding sequence is TGTGCCAGCAGTGCCGGTATTGGGACAGACACCGGGGAGCTGTTTTTT.

The CDR3 DNA is TGTGCCAGCAGCGCTAGCTGGGGGAGGTCAGATACGCAGTATTTT. It is translated as CASSASWGRSDTQYF. The chain has TRBV5-4 and TRBJ2-3, with D possibly TRBD2 on 6 matching bases. V lost 4 bases to trimming and J lost 4 bases, with 16 bases between them. This CDR3 is 15 amino acids long. Germline V CDR1 and CDR2: SGHNT, YYREEE (reference sequence).

There are a few counts of this clone. The CDR3 here is CASKGRSLYTEAFF. The CDR3 nucleotides are TGTGCCAGTAAAGGACGTTCACTCTACACTGAAGCTTTCTTT. The chain joins TRBV28 to TRBJ1-1; D remains ambiguous. The CDR3 has 14 amino acids. With 9 bases removed from V and 3 bases from J, the gap between germline ends came to 17 bases. Germline-derived CDR1 and CDR2 are MDHEN and SYDVKM.

V usage is TRBV28 and J usage is TRBJ1-4; D call uncertain. Germline V lookup: CDR1 MDHEN, CDR2 SYDVKM. The CDR3 length is 16 residues. The ends were cut back, 3 bases at V and 5 bases at J, with 16 bases in the middle. The CDR3 is CASSLGRGSLNEKLFF. CDR3 coding DNA: TGTGCCAGCAGTTTGGGCCGAGGAAGTCTAAATGAAAAACTGTTTTTT.

Only one count was recorded for this clone. The CDR3 coding sequence is TGTGCCAGCAGCTCAACCCCAAGACTAGCATCAGAGACCCAGTACTTC. As protein: CASSSTPRLASETQYF. The chain uses TRBV7-6 and TRBJ2-5; 7 nucleotides agree with TRBD2. With 4 bases clipped from V and 4 bases from J, the junction kept 12 bases outside the gene matches. Germline values: CDR1 SGHVS, CDR2 FNYEAQ. The CDR3 loop spans 16 amino acids.

This sequence joins TRBV7-6 and TRBJ1-1; D is possibly TRBD1 (5 bases). The CDR3 covers 13 residues. Trimming pared 5 bases from V and 1 base from J, leaving 8 bases between. CDR1 SGHVS and CDR2 FNYEAQ come from the germline V gene. The CDR3 DNA follows: TGTGCCAGCAGCCGGGACGGGAACACTGAAGCTTTCTTT. Amino acids: CASSRDGNTEAFF.

The gene calls are TRBV2 and TRBJ2-3; maybe TRBD1 (5 bases). Germline CDR1 and CDR2: SNHLY and FYNNEI. The CDR3 totals 16 residues. Trimming stripped 3 bases from V and 0 bases from J, with 13 bases between. The CDR3 nucleotides are TGTGCCAGCAGTGAGTCACAGGCCACTAGCACAGATACGCAGTATTTT. Translating gives CASSESQATSTDTQYF.

A single count supports this clone. The identical CDR3 is also encoded by other nucleotide sequences in the sample. The chain carries TRBV5-6 and TRBJ1-1, with 9 bases fitting TRBD1. CDR3 length: 12 amino acids. After removal of 3 bases from V and 8 bases from J, the junction contained 2 bases not matched to a gene. Per the germline V gene, CDR1 is SGHDT and CDR2 is YYEEEE. The CDR3 nucleotides read TGTGCCAGCAGCTCTGGACAGGGGGAAGCTTTCTTT. Translation gives CASSSGQGEAFF.

The chain uses TRBV18 and TRBJ2-6; D may correspond to TRBD1 or TRBD2 (7 bases each). The CDR3 loop spans 17 amino acids. V shed 3 bases and J shed 2 bases, with 14 bases lying between them. Per the germline V gene, CDR1 is KGHSH and CDR2 is LQKENI. CDR3 sequence (DNA): TGTGCCAGCTCACCGAATCCAGGGGGGGCTGGGGCCAACGTCCTGACTTTC. This translates into CASSPNPGGAGANVLTF.

The chain carries TRBV4-2 and TRBJ1-2; D is possibly TRBD1 (5 bases). Germline V gene lookup returns CDR1 LGHNA and CDR2 YNFKEQ. The ends were cut back, 4 bases at V and 4 bases at J, with 19 bases in the middle. The CDR3 covers 16 residues. The CDR3 nucleotides read TGTGCCAGCAGCCCGCCCGGCGGGGGTTTAGGCTATGGCTACACCTTC. This sequence encodes CASSPPGGGLGYGYTF.

CDR3 bases: TGTGCCAGCAGTTACTCTGCAGGGTTAAACAATTCACCCCTCCACTTT. Translating gives CASSYSAGLNNSPLHF. The rearrangement links TRBV6-5 to TRBJ1-6, with D possibly being TRBD1 (5 bases). The CDR3 has 16 residues. V lost 0 bases to trimming and J lost 7 bases, with 13 bases between them. Germline V gives CDR1 MNHEY, CDR2 SVGAGI.